These T cell receptor beta chains were read from a single sample in a study of blood T cell repertoires in COVID-19. TCRdb's copy holds only in-frame clones and misses some; the assay was immunoSEQ multiplex PCR. The data contain 120,000 to 150,000 clones, 80% to 90% of them singletons. Sequencing was performed on peripheral blood. Every receptor here comes from an elderly man with acute or convalescent COVID-19. Each CDR3 is given without its conserved first and last residue. Fields, in order: D gene, V gene, clone size, CDR3 protein. The D gene is left open where the match is weak. A clone size is listed for some rows: how often the clone was seen (once, few, many), or a class if it is expanded.

d_call: TRBD1
v_call: TRBV5-1
clone_size: NA
cdr3_aa: ASSYRGNEQF

d_call: TRBD2
v_call: TRBV2
clone_size: NA
cdr3_aa: ASSEGLAGGGYQETQY

d_call: TRBD2
v_call: TRBV7-9
clone_size: NA
cdr3_aa: ASSLWEGTEQF

d_call: TRBD1
v_call: TRBV5-1
clone_size: NA
cdr3_aa: ASSEGQGVYPLH

d_call: TRBD1
v_call: TRBV5-1
clone_size: NA
cdr3_aa: ASSLLGQGAEKLF

d_call: TRBD1
v_call: TRBV7-2
clone_size: NA
cdr3_aa: ASSQQGAGQPQH

d_call: TRBD1
v_call: TRBV6-5
clone_size: NA
cdr3_aa: ATKQGASYEQY

d_call: NA
v_call: TRBV28
clone_size: NA
cdr3_aa: ASSLGGLGEKLF

d_call: NA
v_call: TRBV2
clone_size: NA
cdr3_aa: ASRERKGETQY

d_call: NA
v_call: TRBV18
clone_size: once
cdr3_aa: ASSPPAGQETQY

d_call: TRBD2
v_call: TRBV7-3
clone_size: NA
cdr3_aa: ASSPPGTSGRRGDTQY

d_call: NA
v_call: TRBV11-2
clone_size: NA
cdr3_aa: ASSLGGRTETQY

d_call: NA
v_call: TRBV6-1
clone_size: few
cdr3_aa: ASSEVGGIYGYT

d_call: NA
v_call: TRBV30
clone_size: NA
cdr3_aa: AWSPDPQWNEQF

d_call: TRBD2
v_call: TRBV5-1
clone_size: NA
cdr3_aa: ASSLAGLATSYEQY

d_call: TRBD1
v_call: TRBV28
clone_size: NA
cdr3_aa: ASSPGGVNQPQH

d_call: TRBD1
v_call: TRBV5-1
clone_size: NA
cdr3_aa: ASSLERLQGARGYT

d_call: NA
v_call: TRBV2
clone_size: NA
cdr3_aa: ASSDNGRPTYEQY

d_call: NA
v_call: TRBV24-1
clone_size: NA
cdr3_aa: ATSGGGANYGYT